Sequencing of this T cell receptor beta chain was carried out in a study of T cells in Graves' hyperthyroidism and ophthalmopathy. About the study: Once the initial diagnosis was made, peripheral blood was obtained before any treatment.

Trimming took 5 bases from V and 2 from J; bases not matched to a gene: 9. This CDR3 region has 14 residues. CDR1 is DFQATT, CDR2 SNEGSKA, per germline (reference sequence). This clonotype occurred a few times. Its specificity is unknown. Study-wide findings and caveats: In the blood, most expanded thyroid clonotypes above 0.001 appeared as well. Ophthalmopathy was distinguished from stable hyperthyroidism by 13 V-J signatures.

The source material, RNA transcripts, was used to amplify TCR beta CDR3 regions. The HTBI primer set served for first-round RT-PCR of the TCR CDR3. A single record per CDR3 protein comes from TCRdb applying MiXCR to the multiplex PCR reads. The sample includes about 640,000 distinct CDR3 sequences, less than 25% of them seen just once. The source is a man aged 25 to 45 with Graves' ophthalmopathy. The chain uses TRBV20-1 and TRBJ2-7, with TRBD2 identical over 7 bases. The sequenced sample was blood. CDR3 amino acids: CSALWRETTYEQYF. DNA of the CDR3: TGCAGTGCTCTCTGGCGGGAGACCACCTACGAGCAGTACTTC.